This record concerns one T cell receptor (beta chain) sequence. Antigen: not known. Primers for the PCR totalled 60 Vbeta and 13 Jbeta. The method was immunoSEQ multiplex PCR; TCRdb's version includes in-frame clones alone and lacks a portion of them. This sample has approximately 200,000 clones; 65% to 90% occur once, and the top ten carry more than 1.3%. CDR1 and CDR2 from the germline V gene are MGHRA and YSYEKL. This CDR3 has 14 residues. V lost 1 base and J lost 2, with 8 bases in between. The data are from a study of cytomegalovirus exposure and HLA in healthy donors. Study-wide results and limits: In vitro checks showed that a few CMV-associated chains really do target CMV antigens. In a later analysis, TCR beta V- and J-gene trimming was associated with a missense DCLRE1C variant. Some V segments (TRBV6-2 and TRBV6-3 among them) were excluded as indistinguishable. It was likely that a cluster of highly shared sequence variants was a sequencing artifact.

The sequence was collected from a girl aged 5-17 years in good health and CMV-seronegative. The sample consisted of PBMCs. This chain connects TRBV4-1 to TRBJ1-1, with D unclear. CDR3 loop: CASSQAQTNTEAFF. CDR3 DNA sequence: TGCGCCAGCAGCCAAGCCCAGACTAACACTGAAGCTTTCTTT.